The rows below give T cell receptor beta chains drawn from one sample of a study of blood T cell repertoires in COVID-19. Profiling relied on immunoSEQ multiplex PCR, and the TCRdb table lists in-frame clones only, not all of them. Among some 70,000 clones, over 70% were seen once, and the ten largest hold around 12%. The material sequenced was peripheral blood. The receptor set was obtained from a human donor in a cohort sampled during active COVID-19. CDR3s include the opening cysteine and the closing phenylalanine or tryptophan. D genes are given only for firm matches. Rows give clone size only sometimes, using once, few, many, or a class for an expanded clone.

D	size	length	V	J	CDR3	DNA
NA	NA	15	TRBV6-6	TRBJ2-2	CASSRTGVNTGELFF	TGTGCCAGCAGCCGTACGGGGGTGAACACCGGGGAGCTGTTTTTT
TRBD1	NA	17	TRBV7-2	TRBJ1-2	CASSSPGQALRTGGYTF	TGTGCCAGCAGCTCGCCGGGACAGGCCCTTCGAACGGGTGGCTACACCTTC
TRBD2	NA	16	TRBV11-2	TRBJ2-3	CASSLVGGGSTDTQYF	TGTGCCAGCAGCTTAGTCGGCGGGGGTAGCACAGATACGCAGTATTTT
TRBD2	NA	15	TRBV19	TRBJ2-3	CASSFGLAGADTQYF	TGTGCCAGTAGTTTCGGGCTAGCGGGGGCAGATACGCAGTATTTT
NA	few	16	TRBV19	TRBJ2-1	CASSIGGRGRFDEQFF	TGTGCCAGTAGTATAGGAGGTAGAGGTCGTTTCGATGAGCAGTTCTTC
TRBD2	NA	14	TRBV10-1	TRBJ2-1	CASMGREVQWEQFF	TGCGCCAGCATGGGGCGGGAGGTCCAATGGGAGCAGTTCTTC
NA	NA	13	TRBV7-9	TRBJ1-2	CASSLGTYYGYTF	TGTGCCAGCAGCTTAGGGACTTACTATGGCTACACCTTC
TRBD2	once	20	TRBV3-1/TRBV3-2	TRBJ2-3	CASSQDSGTSGRPFTDTQYF	TGTGCCAGCAGCCAGGACTCCGGGACTAGCGGGAGGCCTTTCACAGATACGCAGTATTTT
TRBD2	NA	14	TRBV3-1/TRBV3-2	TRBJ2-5	CASILAGRGETQYF	TGTGCCAGCATCCTAGCGGGGAGGGGCGAGACCCAGTACTTC
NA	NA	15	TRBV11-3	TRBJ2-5	CASSSRDVGKETQYF	TGTGCCAGCAGCTCCAGGGATGTGGGCAAAGAGACCCAGTACTTC
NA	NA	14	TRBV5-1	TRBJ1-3	CASSLGQTGNTIYF	TGCGCCAGCAGCTTGGGACAGACTGGAAACACCATATATTTT
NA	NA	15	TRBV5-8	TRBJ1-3	CASSRGQNSGNTIYF	TGTGCCAGCAGCCGCGGGCAGAACTCTGGAAACACCATATATTTT
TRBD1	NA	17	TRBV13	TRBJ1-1	CASSLGPGQGFYAEAFF	TGTGCCAGCAGCTTAGGACCGGGACAGGGGTTTTACGCTGAAGCTTTCTTT
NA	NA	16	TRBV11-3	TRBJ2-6	CASSPTGSSGANVLTF	TGTGCCAGCAGCCCGACAGGTTCCAGTGGGGCCAACGTCCTGACTTTC
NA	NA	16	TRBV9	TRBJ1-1	CASSVSPRGPNTEAFF	TGTGCCAGCAGCGTCTCCCCCAGGGGTCCTAACACTGAAGCTTTCTTT
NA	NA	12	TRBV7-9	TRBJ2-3	CASSSLTDTQYF	TGTGCCAGCAGCTCCCTCACAGATACGCAGTATTTT
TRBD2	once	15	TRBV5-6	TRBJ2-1	CASSWAGTTNNEQFF	TGTGCCAGCAGCTGGGCCGGGACTACCAACAATGAGCAGTTCTTC
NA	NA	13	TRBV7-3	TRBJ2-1	CASGSLTGVEQFF	TGTGCCAGCGGCTCATTAACGGGGGTTGAGCAGTTCTTC
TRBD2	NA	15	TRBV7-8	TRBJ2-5	CASSWSGGAEETQYF	TGTGCCAGCAGCTGGAGCGGGGGGGCAGAGGAGACCCAGTACTTC
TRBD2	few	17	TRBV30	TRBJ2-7	CAGSPGLAGGRFYEQYF	TGTGCCGGTTCCCCGGGACTAGCGGGGGGGCGCTTCTACGAGCAGTACTTC
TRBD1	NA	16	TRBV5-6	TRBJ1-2	CASSLPQGGTNYGYTF	TGTGCCAGCAGCTTGCCCCAGGGGGGAACTAACTATGGCTACACCTTC
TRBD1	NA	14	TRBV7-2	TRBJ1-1	CASSSRTGTGRAFF	TGTGCCAGCAGCTCCAGGACCGGGACAGGGCGGGCTTTCTTT
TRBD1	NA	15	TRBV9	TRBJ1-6	CASSGGTGANSPLHF	TGTGCCAGCAGCGGGGGGACAGGGGCCAATTCACCCCTCCACTTT
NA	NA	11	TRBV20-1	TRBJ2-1	CSASHYNEQFF	TGCAGTGCTAGTCACTACAATGAGCAGTTCTTC
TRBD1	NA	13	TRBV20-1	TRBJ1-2	CSASGQGQGGYTF	TGCAGTGCTAGTGGACAGGGGCAGGGTGGCTACACCTTC